A selection of T cell receptor beta chains follows, all from one sample in a study of cytomegalovirus exposure and HLA in healthy donors. The repertoire was sequenced with immunoSEQ multiplex PCR; TCRdb's copy has only in-frame clones and lacks some. The top ten clones hold less than 40% of a sample with about 85,000 clones, 80% of them seen once. The sequenced sample consisted of PBMCs. The receptor source for this set is a man between 45 and 60 years old in good health and CMV-seropositive. Each CDR3 is given with its conserved first and last residue. D genes are given only for firm matches. A clone size is listed for some rows: how often the clone was seen (once, few, many), or a class if it is expanded.

>-|TRBJ1-3|TRBV29-1|-
CSVFQGNTIYF
TGCAGCGTTTTCCAGGGAAACACCATATATTTT
>-|TRBJ1-4|TRBV9|-
CASSVGVGGGTNEKLFF
TGTGCCAGCAGCGTAGGAGTCGGAGGCGGGACTAATGAAAAACTGTTTTTT
>-|TRBJ2-1|TRBV11-3|-
CASSLGASYNEQFF
TGTGCCAGCAGCCTCGGTGCTTCCTACAATGAGCAGTTCTTC
>-|TRBJ2-7|TRBV2|-
CASSEIGQGSEQYF
TGTGCCAGCAGTGAAATCGGCCAGGGGAGCGAGCAGTACTTC
>-|TRBJ2-3|TRBV29-1|TRBD2
CSPTRPSGNTDTQYF
TGCAGCCCCACCCGGCCTAGCGGGAACACAGATACGCAGTATTTT
>-|TRBJ2-3|TRBV7-2|-
CASSQFTDTQYF
TGTGCCAGCAGCCAATTCACAGATACGCAGTATTTT
>-|TRBJ2-5|TRBV9|-
CASSVQGTRETQYF
TGTGCCAGCAGCGTACAGGGGACCCGGGAGACCCAGTACTTC
>-|TRBJ2-7|TRBV18|TRBD1
CASSPELRGRRDEQYF
TGTGCCAGCTCACCAGAATTAAGGGGGCGCAGGGACGAGCAGTACTTC
>-|TRBJ2-3|TRBV6-5|-
CASKQATRSTDTQYF
TGTGCCAGCAAGCAGGCCACCCGTAGCACAGATACGCAGTATTTT
>-|TRBJ1-2|TRBV6-1|-
CASSTNRIYGYTF
TGTGCCAGCAGTACTAACAGGATCTATGGCTACACCTTC
>-|TRBJ2-7|TRBV9|TRBD1
CASSEHYGQGGEQYF
TGTGCCAGCAGCGAACATTATGGACAGGGGGGTGAGCAGTACTTC
>few|TRBJ1-1|TRBV10-1|TRBD1
CASSGDSFMNTEAFF
TGCGCCAGCAGTGGGGACAGCTTTATGAACACTGAAGCTTTCTTT
>-|TRBJ2-1|TRBV7-9|TRBD2
CASSSRLAGDNNEQFF
TGTGCCAGCAGCTCCCGACTAGCGGGGGATAACAATGAGCAGTTCTTC
>-|TRBJ2-1|TRBV2|TRBD2
CASSEDSGRVYNEQFF
TGTGCCAGCAGTGAAGACAGCGGGAGAGTCTACAATGAGCAGTTCTTC
>once|TRBJ2-7|TRBV2|-
CASTPGASNYEQYF
TGTGCCAGCACCCCAGGGGCTAGCAACTACGAGCAGTACTTC